Shown below are 23 T cell receptor beta chains from a single sample sequenced in a study of CD8 T cells in ankylosing spondylitis. Using its own MiXCR run on the 5' RACE reads, TCRdb lists one record per CDR3 protein. The sample records some 220,000 distinct CDR3 sequences, around 8% being singletons. The sample consisted of blood, either unsorted or a sorted T cell fraction (not recorded which). Every receptor here comes from a female donor with ankylosing spondylitis or in good health (not recorded which).

This clonotype has a count of ten or more. The V and J genes are TRBV10-3 and TRBJ2-2, with TRBD2 as a possible D gene (6 bases). CDR3 length: 15 amino acids. V dropped 3 bases and J dropped 3 bases, with 11 bases sitting between them. From germline, CDR1 is ENHRY and CDR2 SYGVKD. CDR3 DNA sequence: TGTGCCATCAGTGACCCGACGGGAGACACCGGGGAGCTGTTTTTT. Translating gives CAISDPTGDTGELFF.

The rearrangement joins TRBV5-6 to TRBJ2-7; D gene ambiguous. Germline assignment: CDR1 SGHDT and CDR2 YYEEEE. V lost 1 base and J 5 bases, leaving 7 bases between the germline ends. The CDR3 loop spans 12 amino acids. The DNA for the CDR3 is TGTGCCAGCAGCTTGTTATCCGACGAGCAGTACTTC. Amino acids: CASSLLSDEQYF. The full variable domain, completed using reference TRBV5-6 and TRBJ2-7, is DAGVTQSPTHLIKTRGQQVTLRCSPKSGHDTVSWYQQALGQGPQFIFQYYEEEERQRGNFPDRFSGHQFPNYSSELNVNALLLGDSALYLCASSLLSDEQYFGPGTRLTVT.

This clonotype has at least ten counts. The chain joins TRBV4-3 to TRBJ1-4; TRBD1 matches at 7 bases. There are 16 residues in the CDR3. V trimming: 1 base; J trimming: 4 bases; junction bases outside the gene matches: 6. Germline V lookup: CDR1 LGHNA, CDR2 YSLEER. CDR3 in amino acids: CASSQGQGDGNEKLFF. The CDR3 nucleotides are TGCGCCAGCAGCCAAGGGCAGGGGGATGGTAATGAAAAACTGTTTTTT.

This clonotype was seen repeatedly, ten times or more. This chain links TRBV4-3 with TRBJ2-1; D uncertain. Germline V gene data show CDR1 as LGHNA and CDR2 as YSLEER. This CDR3 comprises 15 residues. The V end was cut by 4 bases, the J end by 4 bases, with 14 bases between. Written as DNA, the CDR3 is TGCGCCAGCAGCCGCTCTCAGACCGTTTACAATGAGCAGTTCTTC. It translates to CASSRSQTVYNEQFF.

This clonotype has a handful of counts. V and J are TRBV12-3 or TRBV12-4 and TRBJ2-5; no clear D. This CDR3 has 14 amino acids. V lost 5 bases, J lost 2 bases, and 12 bases lay in between. Here the CDR3 reads CASSPPAGQETQYF. In nucleotides, the CDR3 is TGTGCCAGCAGTCCTCCAGCTGGACAAGAGACCCAGTACTTC.

This clonotype was observed at least ten times. CDR3 coding DNA: TGTGCCAGCGGGTTGGGCAATCAGCCCCAGCATTTT. Its protein is CASGLGNQPQHF. V is TRBV3-1 and J is TRBJ1-5; no reliable D call. The CDR3 loop spans 12 amino acids. V was pared by 8 bases and J by 2 bases, with 7 bases between. Per germline, CDR1 LGHDT and CDR2 YNNKEL (reference sequence).

In this sample, this clonotype turned up a few times. The genes are TRBV18 and TRBJ2-1, with D unresolved. Germline CDR1 and CDR2: KGHSH and LQKENI. CDR3 length equals 15 residues. Trimming left V 3 bases short and J 0 bases short, with 9 bases between. In nucleotides, the CDR3 is TGTGCCAGCTCACCCTCTACCCGCTCCTACAATGAGCAGTTCTTC. Translated, it gives CASSPSTRSYNEQFF.

This clonotype occurred many times. The chain recombines TRBV12-3 or TRBV12-4 with TRBJ2-6; D is ambiguous. The CDR3 totals 14 residues. V was clipped by 5 bases and J by 1 base, with 6 bases between them. The CDR3, as DNA: TGTGCCAGCAGTCGGTTGTCTGGGGCCAACGTCCTGACTTTC. Amino acid sequence: CASSRLSGANVLTF.

As concerns this clonotype: A much more abundant neighbour one base away suggests this may be a read error. The J gene is TRBJ2-5, the V gene TRBV20-1; D remains ambiguous. V was pared by 3 bases and J by 10 bases, with 6 bases between. The CDR3 loop spans 9 amino acids. Looked up from germline, CDR1 is DFQATT and CDR2 is SNEGSKA (reference sequence). This CDR3 reads CSASDNQYF. CDR3 coding DNA: TGCAGTGCTAGCGACAACCAGTACTTC.

This chain links TRBV2 with TRBJ2-6; D is ambiguous. There are 17 residues in the CDR3. Germline V CDR1 and CDR2: SNHLY, FYNNEI. V was pared by 4 bases and J by 0 bases, with 13 bases between. CDR3 in amino acids: CASSVKSPLSGANVLTF. CDR3 bases: TGTGCCAGCAGTGTGAAATCACCCCTCTCTGGGGCCAACGTCCTGACTTTC.

The chain uses TRBV7-8 and TRBJ1-4; 7 positions agree with TRBD1. Germline V CDR1 and CDR2: SGHVS, FQNEAQ. The CDR3 consists of 16 residues. V shed 1 base and J 6 bases; nucleotides not matched to a gene: 8. The CDR3 region has the DNA TGTGCCAGCAGCTTAGTGAGGGGGCGCACGGATGAAAAACTGTTTTTT. Its translation: CASSLVRGRTDEKLFF.

A word on this clonotype: A much larger clone is a single base away; this may be a read error. The rearrangement links TRBV5-1 to TRBJ2-1, with D perhaps matching TRBD1 or TRBD2 (6 bases each). The CDR3 length is 14 residues. Between the trimmed V and J ends, which lost 4 bases and 12 bases, there was a span of 20 bases. Germline loops: CDR1 SGHRS, CDR2 YFSETQ. The CDR3 sequence is CASSPVRGRDGQFF. The DNA of the CDR3 is TGCGCCAGCAGCCCCGTCCGGGGGCGAGATGGGCAGTTCTTC.

A few counts support this clonotype. This sequence joins TRBV11-2 and TRBJ2-1; 9 nucleotides match TRBD2. The V segment lost 1 base and the J segment 0 bases; nucleotides outside the gene matches: 4. Germline lookup yields CDR1 SGHAT and CDR2 FQNNGV. This CDR3 spans 17 amino acids. The CDR3 sequence: CASSLVPSGDSYNEQFF. The CDR3 bases are TGTGCCAGCAGCTTAGTTCCTAGCGGGGACTCCTACAATGAGCAGTTCTTC.

This clonotype came up many times. The rearrangement links TRBV27 to TRBJ1-2; maybe TRBD1 (6 bases). Germline lookup yields CDR1 MNHEY and CDR2 SMNVEV (reference sequence). This CDR3 has 13 residues. V was shortened by 6 bases and J by 7 bases, with 15 bases between the two germline ends. This CDR3 reads CASSPDSQGGYTF. In nucleotides, the CDR3 is TGTGCCAGCAGCCCGGACAGCCAAGGTGGCTACACCTTC.

The table lists this clonotype with many counts. This chain joins TRBV6-2 or TRBV6-3 and TRBJ2-1; TRBD2 matches at 12 bases. CDR1 and CDR2 from the germline V gene are MNHEY and SVGEGT. The CDR3 is 16 residues long. Trimming took 2 bases from V and 3 from J; bases not matched to a gene: 2. The CDR3 spells CASSYGGLAGYNEQFF. The CDR3 DNA follows: TGTGCCAGCAGTTACGGGGGACTAGCGGGCTACAATGAGCAGTTCTTC.

This clonotype was detected a few times. The CDR3 DNA follows: TGCAGTCTTGGCCCACGGCAAGAGACCCAGTACTTC. Its translation is CSLGPRQETQYF. V gene TRBV20-1 combines with J gene TRBJ2-5, with D hard to call. The CDR3 is 12 amino acids. V was pared by 8 bases and J by 2 bases, with 12 bases between. Looked up from germline, CDR1 is DFQATT and CDR2 is SNEGSKA (reference sequence).

This clonotype has a handful of counts. J is TRBJ2-1 and V is TRBV7-9; 10 bases agree with TRBD1. Germline V gene data show CDR1 as SEHNR and CDR2 as FQNEAQ (reference sequence). This CDR3 contains 14 residues. Trimming cost V 5 bases and J 8 bases; bases outside gene matches: 6. The CDR3 DNA reads as TGTGCCAGCAGCCGAAGACAGGGGGCCGATGAGCAGTTCTTC. Translating it yields CASSRRQGADEQFF.

As for this clonotype: A much larger clone lies one base from this, so it may be a read error. This chain links TRBV10-3 with TRBJ2-1; D is tentatively TRBD1 or TRBD2 (6 bases each). Germline-derived CDR1 and CDR2 are ENHRY and SYGVKD. Trimming removed 11 bases from V and 5 bases from J, with 19 bases in between. The CDR3 spans 14 residues. CDR3 sequence (DNA): TGTGCCTCGCGAGGGGGGCTATCGGACAATGAGCAGTTCTTC. This codes for CASRGGLSDNEQFF.

This clonotype was counted only a few times. The chain couples TRBV5-5 to TRBJ2-6; D remains ambiguous. The CDR3 is 17 amino acids. Looked up from germline, CDR1 is SGHKS and CDR2 is YYEKEE (reference sequence). Trimming took 4 bases from V and 0 from J, leaving 14 bases between them. The CDR3 nucleotides read TGTGCCAGCAGCCCGACACCTCACCTCTCTGGGGCCAACGTCCTGACTTTC. It specifies CASSPTPHLSGANVLTF.

This clonotype has a count of ten or more. V and J are TRBV20-1 and TRBJ2-5; TRBD2 matches 13 bases. Germline CDR1 DFQATT, CDR2 SNEGSKA (reference sequence). V dropped 4 bases and J dropped 5; count of bases not matched to a gene: 4. CDR3 size: 14 residues. The CDR3 loop reads CSATMTSGRETQYF. The DNA of the CDR3 is TGCAGTGCTACGATGACTAGCGGGAGGGAGACCCAGTACTTC.

This clonotype has at least ten counts. The chain is built from TRBV3-1 and TRBJ2-3; a possible D gene is TRBD2 (5 bases). The germline V gene encodes CDR1 LGHDT and CDR2 YNNKEL (reference sequence). The CDR3 consists of 14 residues. V lost 6 bases to trimming and J lost 7 bases, with 17 bases between them. CDR3 amino acids: CASRVMEGLHTQYF. In nucleotides, the CDR3 is TGTGCCAGCAGGGTGATGGAAGGACTTCATACGCAGTATTTT.

The table lists this clonotype with many counts. V and J are TRBV7-6 and TRBJ2-3, with 11 bases matching TRBD2. The CDR3 totals 16 residues. The trim removed 5 bases at V and 1 base at J, leaving 5 bases unmatched. Germline V lookup: CDR1 SGHVS, CDR2 FNYEAQ. DNA for the CDR3: TGTGCCAGCAGCCCAGAGGGACTAGCGGGCACAGATACGCAGTATTTT. It encodes CASSPEGLAGTDTQYF.

This clonotype has ten or more counts. The J gene is TRBJ2-7, the V gene TRBV3-1, with TRBD2 matching 12 bases. The CDR3 has 17 residues. After removal of 0 bases from V and 2 bases from J, the junction contained 5 bases not matched to a gene. The V gene's germline CDR1 is LGHDT and CDR2 YNNKEL (reference sequence). This CDR3 is CASSQERLAGGTYEQYF. CDR3 sequence (DNA): TGTGCCAGCAGCCAAGAGAGGCTAGCGGGAGGGACCTACGAGCAGTACTTC.